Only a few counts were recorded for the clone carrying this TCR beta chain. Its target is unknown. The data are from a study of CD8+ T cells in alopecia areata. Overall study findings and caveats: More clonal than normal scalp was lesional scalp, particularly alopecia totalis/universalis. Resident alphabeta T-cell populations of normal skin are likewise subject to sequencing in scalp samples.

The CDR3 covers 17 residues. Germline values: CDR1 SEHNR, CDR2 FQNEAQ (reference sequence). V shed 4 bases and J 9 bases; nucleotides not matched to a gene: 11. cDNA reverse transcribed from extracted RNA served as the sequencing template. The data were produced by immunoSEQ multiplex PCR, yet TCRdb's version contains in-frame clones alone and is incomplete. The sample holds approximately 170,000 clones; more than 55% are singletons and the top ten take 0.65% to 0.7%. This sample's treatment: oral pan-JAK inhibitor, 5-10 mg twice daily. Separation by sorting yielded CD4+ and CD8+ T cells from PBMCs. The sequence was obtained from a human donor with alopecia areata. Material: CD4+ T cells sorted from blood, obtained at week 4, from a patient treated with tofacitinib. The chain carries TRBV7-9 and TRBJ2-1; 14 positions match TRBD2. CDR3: CASSSPWTSGRSFEQFF. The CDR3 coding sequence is TGTGCCAGCAGCTCTCCGTGGACTAGCGGGAGGTCATTTGAGCAGTTCTTC.